This TCR beta chain was obtained from a study of cytomegalovirus exposure and HLA in healthy donors. Primers for the PCR totalled 60 Vbeta and 13 Jbeta. Profiled with immunoSEQ multiplex PCR; TCRdb holds only in-frame clones, not every one. The sample holds about 58,000 clones. As to this clone: Its antigen is undetermined.

Germline V CDR1 and CDR2: LNHDA, SQIVND (reference sequence). CDR3 length equals 14 residues. V was clipped by 9 bases and J by 2 bases, with 16 bases between them. Study-wide points: Confirmation was obtained in vitro that a few CMV-associated chains are specific for CMV antigens. The classifier was said to identify cytomegalovirus status with high specificity and sensitivity. As a later analysis revealed, the rate of TCR association differed by HLA locus, with DRB1 most and HLA-C fewest.

All donors participated as healthy donors of bone marrow. The TCR comes from a woman under 30 in good health and CMV-seronegative. The chain is built from TRBV19 and TRBJ1-2, with D perhaps matching TRBD1 (6 bases). The sample taken for sequencing was PBMCs. CDR3 sequence (DNA): TGTGCCAGCCAGGGACATCGAAGCAACTATGGCTACACCTTC. Its translation: CASQGHRSNYGYTF.